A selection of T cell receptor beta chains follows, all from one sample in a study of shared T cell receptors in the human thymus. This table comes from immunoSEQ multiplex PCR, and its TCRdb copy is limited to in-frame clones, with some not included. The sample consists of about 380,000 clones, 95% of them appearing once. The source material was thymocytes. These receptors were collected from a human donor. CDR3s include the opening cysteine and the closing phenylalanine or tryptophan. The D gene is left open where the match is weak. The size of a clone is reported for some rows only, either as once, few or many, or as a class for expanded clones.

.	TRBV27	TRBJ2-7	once	CASSRRTPYEQYF	TGTGCCAGCAGCCGAAGGACCCCCTACGAGCAGTACTTC
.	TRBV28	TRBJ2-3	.	CASSWTPGPKGDTQYF	TGTGCCAGCAGTTGGACCCCGGGGCCGAAGGGAGATACGCAGTATTTT
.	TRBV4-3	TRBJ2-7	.	CASSRLVTAEVGEQYF	TGCGCCAGCAGCCGACTCGTGACAGCTGAGGTCGGGGAGCAGTACTTC
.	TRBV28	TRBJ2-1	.	CASSWGNEQFF	TGTGCCAGCAGCTGGGGCAATGAGCAGTTCTTC
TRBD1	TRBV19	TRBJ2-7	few	CASTPGTGVRYEQYF	TGTGCCAGTACCCCAGGGACAGGGGTAAGATACGAGCAGTACTTC
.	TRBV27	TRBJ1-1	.	CASSLTGSNTEAFF	TGTGCCAGCAGTTTAACAGGTTCGAACACTGAAGCTTTCTTT
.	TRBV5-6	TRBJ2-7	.	CASSSNPPLLGSGEQYF	TGTGCCAGCAGCTCCAACCCCCCCCTCTTAGGGTCGGGCGAGCAGTACTTC
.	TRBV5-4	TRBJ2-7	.	CASSLWDRTRDEQYF	TGTGCCAGCAGCTTGTGGGATCGGACCCGGGACGAGCAGTACTTC
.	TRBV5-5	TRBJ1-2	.	CASSLGAGANYGYTF	TGTGCCAGCAGCTTGGGTGCAGGAGCTAACTATGGCTACACCTTC
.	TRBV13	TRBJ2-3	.	CASSLDGRQGTDTQYF	TGTGCCAGCAGCTTAGATGGTCGCCAGGGCACAGATACGCAGTATTTT
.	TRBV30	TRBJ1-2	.	CAWRQRREGGYTF	TGTGCCTGGAGACAGAGGAGGGAAGGCGGCTACACCTTC
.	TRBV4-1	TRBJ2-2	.	CASSPTEHRRAGELFF	TGCGCCAGCAGCCCTACAGAGCACCGCCGGGCCGGGGAGCTGTTTTTT
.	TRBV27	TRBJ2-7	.	CASSGLRGNRTYEQYF	TGTGCCAGCAGTGGTCTTCGGGGAAATAGAACCTACGAGCAGTACTTC
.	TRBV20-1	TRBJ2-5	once	CSARFQETQYF	TGCAGTGCTAGGTTCCAAGAGACCCAGTACTTC
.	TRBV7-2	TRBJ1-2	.	CASSSWSTDVNYGYTF	TGTGCCAGCAGTTCCTGGTCGACAGATGTAAACTATGGCTACACCTTC
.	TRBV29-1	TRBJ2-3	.	CSVEGSSIRYTDTQYF	TGCAGCGTTGAGGGATCATCTATCCGATACACAGATACGCAGTATTTT
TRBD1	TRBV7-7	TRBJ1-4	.	CASSARDREDEKLFF	TGTGCCAGCAGCGCACGGGACAGGGAGGATGAAAAACTGTTTTTT
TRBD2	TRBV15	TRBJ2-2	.	CATSRDRASGRADITGELFF	TGTGCCACCAGCAGAGATCGGGCTAGCGGGAGGGCCGATATCACCGGGGAGCTGTTTTTT
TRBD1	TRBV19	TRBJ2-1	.	CASSITGVVGWNEQFF	TGTGCCAGTAGTATAACAGGGGTGGTGGGATGGAATGAGCAGTTCTTC
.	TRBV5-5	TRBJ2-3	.	CASSSERGDTDTQYF	TGTGCCAGCAGCTCAGAGAGAGGGGACACAGATACGCAGTATTTT
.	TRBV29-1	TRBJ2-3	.	CSVEQVHVCTDTQYF	TGCAGCGTTGAACAGGTTCATGTCTGCACAGATACGCAGTATTTT
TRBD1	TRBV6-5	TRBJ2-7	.	CASSYGQAHSYEQYF	TGTGCCAGCAGTTACGGACAGGCCCACTCCTACGAGCAGTACTTC
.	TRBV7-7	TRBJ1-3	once	CASSQLPGNTIYF	TGTGCTAGCAGCCAGCTCCCGGGGAACACCATATATTTT
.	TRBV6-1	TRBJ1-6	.	CASRARHLPISPLHF	TGTGCCAGCAGGGCACGACATCTCCCCATTTCACCCCTCCACTTT
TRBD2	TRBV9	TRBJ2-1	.	CASSVVEREIENEQFF	TGTGCCAGCAGCGTAGTCGAGCGGGAGATAGAGAATGAGCAGTTCTTC
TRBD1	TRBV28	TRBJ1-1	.	CASTLTGGMNTEAFF	TGTGCCAGCACTCTAACAGGGGGTATGAACACTGAAGCTTTCTTT
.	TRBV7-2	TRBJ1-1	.	CASTPNGFNTEAFF	TGTGCCAGCACCCCTAACGGGTTTAACACTGAAGCTTTCTTT
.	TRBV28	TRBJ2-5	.	CASSLYPPGTLETQYF	TGTGCCAGCAGTTTATACCCCCCAGGGACCCTAGAGACCCAGTACTTC
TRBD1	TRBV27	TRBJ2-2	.	CASSLGWDRPLRGELFF	TGTGCCAGCAGTTTAGGATGGGACAGGCCCCTAAGGGGGGAGCTGTTTTTT
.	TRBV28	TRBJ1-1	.	CASSGDTGNTEAFF	TGTGCCAGCAGCGGGGACACGGGGAACACTGAAGCTTTCTTT
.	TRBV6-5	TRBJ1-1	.	CASSYQWNTEAFF	TGTGCCAGCAGTTATCAGTGGAACACTGAAGCTTTCTTT
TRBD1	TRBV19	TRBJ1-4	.	CASSTPGQGPFDEKLFF	TGTGCCAGTAGTACCCCGGGACAGGGGCCTTTCGATGAAAAACTGTTTTTT